This TCR beta chain was identified in a study of blood T cells in healthy people across ages. This clonotype was seen a handful of times. Then a second PCR, running about 7 to 11 cycles, was carried out with a sample-barcoded 5' primer and a J-beta primer mix. TCRdb redid the calling of the 5' RACE reads with MiXCR, one entry per CDR3 protein. The data contain over 600,000 distinct CDR3 sequences, more than 20% of them singletons. There are 15 residues in the CDR3. Looked up from germline, CDR1 is DFQATT and CDR2 is SNEGSKA (reference sequence). With 5 bases clipped from V and 6 bases from J, the junction kept 13 bases outside the gene matches. The study recruited healthy Caucasian donors from Russia who were aged about 6 to 90. Each sample yielded at least 5 micrograms of PBMC total RNA.

The J gene is TRBJ2-5, the V gene TRBV20-1; the match to TRBD2 covers 9 bases. The receptor comes from a man between 65 and 85 years old in good health. The sequenced sample was blood. Written as DNA, the CDR3 is TGCAGTGCTCCCCTGGGGGGTAGCGGGAGCCAGACCCAGTACTTC. It translates to CSAPLGGSGSQTQYF.